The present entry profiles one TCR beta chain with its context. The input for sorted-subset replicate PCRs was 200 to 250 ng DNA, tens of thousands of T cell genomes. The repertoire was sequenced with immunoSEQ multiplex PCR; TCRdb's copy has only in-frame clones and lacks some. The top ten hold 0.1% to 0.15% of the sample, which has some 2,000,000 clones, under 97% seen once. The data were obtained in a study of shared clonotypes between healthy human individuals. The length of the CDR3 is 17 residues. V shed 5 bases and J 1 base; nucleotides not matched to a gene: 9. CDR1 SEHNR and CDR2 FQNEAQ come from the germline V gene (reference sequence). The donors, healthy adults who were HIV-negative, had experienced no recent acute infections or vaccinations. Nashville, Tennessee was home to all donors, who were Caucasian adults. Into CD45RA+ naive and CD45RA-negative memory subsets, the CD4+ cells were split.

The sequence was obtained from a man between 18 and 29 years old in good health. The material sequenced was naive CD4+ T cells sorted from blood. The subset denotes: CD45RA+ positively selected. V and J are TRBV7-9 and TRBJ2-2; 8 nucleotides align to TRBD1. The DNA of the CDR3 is TGTGCCAGCAGCGAAAAGACCGGGACAGGGAACACCGGGGAGCTGTTTTTT. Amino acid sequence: CASSEKTGTGNTGELFF.